This TCR beta chain came from a study of spatial heterogeneity in lung cancer. By frequency in the sample, this clonotype is medium-sized (0.01 to 0.1%). Antigen: not known. Findings of the study overall: Expanded intratumoral alpha and beta TCR counts tracked tumor mutation counts.

MiXCR, run by TCRdb on the 5' RACE reads, gives a single entry per CDR3 protein. Of about 13,000 distinct CDR3 sequences listed, over 3% are singletons. Time point: sample taken at primary tumor resection. The length of the CDR3 is 14 residues. After removal of 6 bases from V and 0 bases from J, the junction contained 8 bases not matched to a gene. CDR1 is DFQATT, CDR2 SNEGSKA, per germline (reference sequence). The input for sequencing was lung tumor tissue, taken at surgery. The chain recombines TRBV20-1 with TRBJ2-7, with TRBD1 identical over 7 bases. The TCR was taken from a male donor with early-stage non-small cell lung cancer. CDR3 sequence (DNA): TGCAGTGCAACCGGGACAGAGAGCTCCTACGAGCAGTACTTC. Protein: CSATGTESSYEQYF.